This T cell receptor beta chain was sequenced during a study of T cells in Graves' hyperthyroidism and ophthalmopathy. General observations from the study: The model foresaw ophthalmopathy a median roughly 6.6 months prior to onset. In simple terms, a model built on 13 V-J features told ophthalmopathy apart from stable hyperthyroidism.

The ends lost 8 bases at V and 1 base at J; junction bases unmatched: 5. The CDR3 has 15 residues. Germline CDR1 and CDR2: SNHLY and FYNNEI. This clonotype was seen at least ten times. Its antigen is currently unknown. Authors of the study amplified TCR beta CDR3 regions from RNA transcripts. HTBI primers drove first-round RT-PCR of the TCR CDR3. TCRdb passed the multiplex PCR reads through MiXCR, listing each CDR3 protein once. The sample carries a few hundred thousand distinct CDR3 sequences, about a sixth recorded once. Not enrolled were patients with uncontrolled infection, other autoimmune disease, pregnancy or lactation. Clinical symptoms, serum thyroxine and TRAb, thyroid ultrasound and orbital computed tomography were used for the diagnoses.

This receptor was obtained from a woman aged 60-75 years with Graves' ophthalmopathy. Sequencing input: blood. This sequence joins TRBV2 and TRBJ2-3, with 11 bases fitting TRBD2. The CDR3 nucleotides read TGTGCCAGCGGGACTAGCGGCTCTCGCACAGATACGCAGTATTTT. Protein product: CASGTSGSRTDTQYF.